This T cell receptor beta chain was obtained from a study of blood T cells in healthy people across ages. Between the trimmed V and J ends, which lost 0 bases and 1 base, there was a span of 7 bases. The CDR3 covers 15 residues. Per the germline V gene, CDR1 is LGHNA and CDR2 is YSLEER. Sample-barcoded 5' priming and a J-beta primer mix drove a second PCR of about 6 to 12 cycles. MiXCR was run by TCRdb on the 5' RACE reads, yielding one entry per CDR3 protein. Counted here are some 1.8 million distinct CDR3 sequences, about two fifths occurring once; the ten biggest clones make up roughly 23%. Healthy Russian Caucasian donors spanned ages roughly 6 to 90 years. Donors gave about 10 milliliters of peripheral blood apiece. General study points: In older individuals, TCR beta diversity per million T cells was lower, falling roughly linearly with age.

This clonotype turned up a few times. Its antigen remains unidentified. This TCR was sampled from a human donor in good health. The chain has TRBV4-3 and TRBJ1-5; D remains unclear. Material for sequencing was blood. CDR3 nucleotide sequence: TGCGCCAGCAGCCAAGATGATTACAGCAATCAGCCCCAGCATTTT. Translated, it gives CASSQDDYSNQPQHF.